This TCR beta chain was documented in a study of blood T cell repertoires in COVID-19. Overall study context: From T cells, B-cell-depleted T cells, or PBMCs came the material, which was cDNA or gDNA.

This CDR3 has 13 residues. Trimming removed 8 bases from V and 4 bases from J; junction bases left unmatched: 7. Germline loops: CDR1 SNHLY, CDR2 FYNNEI. Data came from immunoSEQ multiplex PCR; TCRdb stores just in-frame clones and leaves some out. The sample shows tens of thousands of clones, around 85% of them seen only once. This chain joins TRBV2 and TRBJ2-5, with 7 bases matching TRBD1. The sample consisted of peripheral blood. The source of this sequence is a human donor in a cohort sampled during active COVID-19. In DNA form, the CDR3 reads TGTGCCAGCGGTTACAGGGGTGGAGAGACCCAGTACTTC. This sequence encodes CASGYRGGETQYF.